This T cell receptor (beta chain) originates from a study of T cell changes during pregnancy in multiple sclerosis. Germline V gives CDR1 MGHRA, CDR2 YSYEKL. Trimming took off 1 base at V and 5 bases at J, with 11 bases between the two ends. The CDR3 spans 14 residues. Assay: immunoSEQ multiplex PCR; the TCRdb copy retains only in-frame clones and omits some. The sample records about 120,000 clones, 80% to 95% being singletons. The input for sequencing was peripheral blood, taken before pregnancy. The sequence derives from a female donor with multiple sclerosis, enrolled in a pregnancy study. The chain employs TRBV4-1 and TRBJ1-2; D call uncertain. CDR3 residues: CASSQALQAYGYTF. CDR3 nucleotides: TGCGCCAGCAGCCAAGCGCTGCAGGCTTATGGCTACACCTTC.